The present T cell receptor (beta chain) was sequenced within a study of breast tumors, draining lymph nodes, adjacent tissues. Using its own MiXCR run on the multiplex PCR reads, TCRdb lists one record per CDR3 protein. The table includes tens of thousands of distinct CDR3 sequences, approximately 57% detected once. The CDR3 has 14 residues. The ends were cut back, 8 bases at V and 0 bases at J, with 14 bases in the middle. Germline CDR1 and CDR2: SQVTM and ANQGSEA. The V and J genes are TRBV29-1 and TRBJ2-1; D is unresolved. The source material was breast tumor tissue. This receptor was taken from a female donor with breast cancer. Some clones in this sample may be carry-over from other donors' samples. CDR3 amino acids: CSPFPLCSYNEQFF. In nucleotides, the CDR3 is TGCAGCCCCTTCCCACTGTGCTCCTACAATGAGCAGTTCTTC.